The 21 T cell receptor beta chains below were found in one sample sequenced in a study of blood T cell repertoires in COVID-19. Libraries were prepared by immunoSEQ multiplex PCR; TCRdb keeps only in-frame clonotypes and omits some of them. Here the sample spans 150,000 to 200,000 clones, 80% to 85% being singletons. The specimen was PBMCs or T cells enriched from blood (not recorded which). The receptors were gathered from a man in his 70s who had been exposed to COVID-19.

Turning to this clone: The sample holds other DNA sequences that translate to the same CDR3. The chain carries TRBV27 and TRBJ1-5; D is perhaps TRBD1 (6 bases). Germline CDR1 MNHEY, CDR2 SMNVEV (reference sequence). V shed 8 bases and J shed 4 bases, with 12 bases lying between them. This CDR3 comprises 13 residues. Here the CDR3 reads CASRGQPNQPQHF. As DNA, the CDR3 is TGTGCCAGCCGCGGACAGCCGAATCAGCCCCAGCATTTT.

V and J are TRBV2 and TRBJ1-2; D might be TRBD1 (5 bases). The CDR3 loop spans 13 amino acids. V was clipped by 5 bases and J by 8 bases, with 15 bases between them. The germline V gene has CDR1 SNHLY and CDR2 FYNNEI. The CDR3 here is CASSQGQLGGYTF. The CDR3 DNA is TGTGCCAGCAGTCAAGGACAACTAGGCGGCTACACCTTC.

On this clone: The identical CDR3 is also encoded by other nucleotide sequences in the sample. The gene calls are TRBV2 and TRBJ2-5; unclear D gene. The V gene's germline CDR1 is SNHLY and CDR2 FYNNEI. The CDR3 spans 11 residues. V shed 3 bases and J shed 5 bases, with 4 bases lying between them. The CDR3 spells CASSERETQYF. The DNA for the CDR3 is TGTGCCAGCAGTGAGAGGGAGACCCAGTACTTC.

The rearrangement links TRBV3-1 (or the pseudogene TRBV3-2) to TRBJ2-5, with 10 bases that match TRBD1. The CDR3 is made up of 14 amino acids. Germline values: CDR1 LGHDT, CDR2 YNNKEL (reference sequence). V gave up 4 bases and J gave up 5 bases; unmatched junction bases: 4. CDR3 loop: CASSRPDRGETQYF. CDR3 sequence (DNA): TGTGCCAGCAGCCGACCGGACAGGGGGGAGACCCAGTACTTC.

This chain links TRBV6-1 with TRBJ1-2, with D perhaps TRBD1 (5 bases). V was cut by 0 bases and J by 2 bases, with 10 bases left in between. The CDR3 is 15 residues long. Germline V gene lookup returns CDR1 MNHNS and CDR2 SASEGT. Here the CDR3 reads CASSEAGRVNYGYTF. The CDR3 DNA is TGTGCCAGCAGTGAAGCGGGCAGGGTGAACTATGGCTACACCTTC.

This clone is a singleton in its sample. V usage is TRBV5-4 and J usage is TRBJ2-5; the D gene is possibly TRBD1 (6 bases). Germline CDR1 is SGHNT and CDR2 is YYREEE (reference sequence). V was trimmed by 1 base and J by 1 base, leaving 14 bases between them. CDR3 length: 16 amino acids. Here the CDR3 reads CASSLKLVGGQETQYF. The CDR3 DNA is TGTGCCAGCAGCTTGAAGCTAGTAGGGGGCCAAGAGACCCAGTACTTC.

The chain carries TRBV3-1 (or the pseudogene TRBV3-2) and TRBJ1-2; TRBD1 is a possible D gene (6 bases). CDR3 length equals 13 residues. Germline V gives CDR1 LGHDT, CDR2 YNNKEL (reference sequence). V lost 1 base and J 7 bases, leaving 10 bases between the germline ends. The CDR3 DNA follows: TGTGCCAGCAGCCAAGGGACAGCGGTTGGCTACACCTTC. It codes for CASSQGTAVGYTF.

This chain uses TRBV30 with TRBJ1-3; no reliable D call. Per germline, CDR1 GTSNPN and CDR2 SVGIG (reference sequence). This CDR3 is 12 amino acids long. V lost 8 bases to trimming and J lost 0 bases, with 8 bases between them. The CDR3, as DNA: TGTGCCCTTAGGAGCTCTGGAAACACCATATATTTT. Its protein product is CALRSSGNTIYF. Filled out from reference TRBV30 and TRBJ1-3, the complete variable domain reads SQTIHQWPATLVQPVGSPLSLECTVEGTSNPNLYWYRQAAGRGLQLLFYSVGIGQISSEVPQNLSASRPQDRQFILSSKKLLLSDSGFYLCALRSSGNTIYFGEGSWLTVV.

CDR3 residues: CASSLTGVNSPLHF. The DNA of the CDR3 is TGTGCCAGCAGCCTAACAGGGGTTAATTCACCCCTCCACTTT. V gene TRBV7-2 combines with J gene TRBJ1-6; 7 bases agree with TRBD1. The CDR3 runs 14 residues. The V gene's germline CDR1 is SGHTA and CDR2 FQGNSA. Trimming took 5 bases from V and 6 from J; bases not matched to a gene: 4.

This clone was seen only a few times. J is TRBJ2-7 and V is TRBV5-1; D is unresolved. V lost 4 bases to trimming and J lost 2 bases, with 10 bases between them. The CDR3 has 13 amino acids. Germline V gene sequence: CDR1 SGHRS, CDR2 YFSETQ. CDR3 amino acids: CASSTHGAYEQYF. CDR3 in DNA: TGCGCCAGCAGCACACACGGAGCCTACGAGCAGTACTTC.

The chain links TRBV7-9 to TRBJ1-2; D is uncertain. This CDR3 spans 11 amino acids. Trimming pared 4 bases from V and 3 bases from J, leaving 3 bases between. Germline CDR1 reads SEHNR; CDR2 reads FQNEAQ (reference sequence). CDR3 nucleotides: TGTGCCAGCAGCTCATACTATGGCTACACCTTC. This codes for CASSSYYGYTF.

The chain links TRBV2 to TRBJ1-5; 7 bases line up with TRBD1. V lost 6 bases to trimming and J lost 2 bases; unmatched junction nucleotides: 7. The CDR3 length is 15 residues. Germline V gene lookup returns CDR1 SNHLY and CDR2 FYNNEI. The CDR3 nucleotides are TGTGCCAGCAGCCGACAGGGTGTCGGCAATCAGCCCCAGCATTTT. It specifies CASSRQGVGNQPQHF.

This chain joins TRBV10-3 and TRBJ1-1, with 7 bases lining up with TRBD1. Germline lookup yields CDR1 ENHRY and CDR2 SYGVKD. The CDR3 covers 13 residues. V shed 11 bases and J 2 bases; nucleotides not matched to a gene: 8. CDR3 loop: CAVATGPNTEAFF. The CDR3 nucleotides read TGTGCCGTGGCGACAGGGCCCAACACTGAAGCTTTCTTT.

The rearrangement uses TRBV5-4 and TRBJ1-1; unclear D gene. Per the germline V gene, CDR1 is SGHNT and CDR2 is YYREEE (reference sequence). V was trimmed by 2 bases and J by 5 bases, leaving 10 bases between them. There are 13 residues in the CDR3. In DNA form, the CDR3 reads TGTGCCAGCAGCTTCCCATCCAATACTGAAGCTTTCTTT. This encodes CASSFPSNTEAFF.

This clone has just one count. The rearrangement uses TRBV24-1 and TRBJ2-7; 7 bases agree with TRBD1. J was trimmed by 2 bases and V by 2 bases; bases with no gene match: 8. Germline-derived CDR1 and CDR2 are KGHDR and SFDVKD. CDR3 length equals 16 residues. CDR3 coding DNA: TGTGCCACCAGTGATTCTCGGACAGGACAAACCTACGAGCAGTACTTC. This encodes CATSDSRTGQTYEQYF.

The chain carries TRBV7-2 and TRBJ2-4, with 7 positions matching TRBD1. The germline gives CDR1 SGHTA, CDR2 FQGNSA. Germline trimming cut 5 bases from V and 6 bases from J; bases unmatched to any gene: 7. This CDR3 has 14 residues. CDR3 nucleotides: TGTGCCAGCAGCGACAGCACAGGGGCAAACATTCAGTACTTC. Residues: CASSDSTGANIQYF.

CDR3 sequence reads: CASSLSYNRPGLAGGNEQFF. The DNA for the CDR3 is TGTGCCAGCAGTTTATCGTATAATCGCCCGGGACTAGCGGGAGGAAATGAGCAGTTCTTC. This chain uses TRBV27 with TRBJ2-1; 15 bases fit TRBD2. The CDR3 is 20 amino acids. V was pared by 0 bases and J by 7 bases, with 13 bases of the junction left unmatched. Germline CDR1 MNHEY, CDR2 SMNVEV (reference sequence).

CDR3: CASSTLMSPETQYF. In nucleotides, the CDR3 is TGTGCCAGTAGTACGTTGATGAGCCCGGAGACCCAGTACTTC. V usage is TRBV19 and J usage is TRBJ2-5; no reliable D call. V gave up 4 bases and J gave up 5 bases, with 14 bases separating them. Germline V gene data show CDR1 as LNHDA and CDR2 as SQIVND (reference sequence). CDR3 size: 14 residues.

V and J are TRBV27 and TRBJ2-7, with 12 bases identical to TRBD2. Germline V gene lookup returns CDR1 MNHEY and CDR2 SMNVEV (reference sequence). There are 13 residues in the CDR3. The junction had 0 bases not matched to a gene; V was cut back by 6 bases and J by 3 bases. The CDR3 spells CASRTSGSYEQYF. As DNA, the CDR3 is TGTGCCAGCAGGACTAGCGGGAGCTACGAGCAGTACTTC.

The V call is TRBV7-2, the J call TRBJ2-5, with 8 bases lining up with TRBD1. Germline V gives CDR1 SGHTA, CDR2 FQGNSA. The CDR3 covers 14 residues. The J segment lost 5 bases and the V segment lost 1 base, leaving 3 bases of the junction unmatched. The chain's CDR3 is CASSLGTGPETQYF. CDR3 in DNA: TGTGCCAGCAGCTTAGGGACAGGGCCGGAGACCCAGTACTTC.

The chain couples TRBV27 to TRBJ1-1; the D gene is possibly TRBD1 (5 bases). V was trimmed by 4 bases and J by 4 bases, leaving 19 bases between them. Germline CDR1 and CDR2: MNHEY and SMNVEV (reference sequence). This CDR3 has 16 amino acids. The CDR3 loop reads CASSYQSGTHPTEAFF. CDR3 DNA: TGTGCCAGCAGTTATCAATCCGGGACTCACCCCACTGAAGCTTTCTTT.